What follows are 32 T cell receptor beta chains derived from one specimen sequenced in a study of T cells after posttransplantation cyclophosphamide. The data were produced by immunoSEQ multiplex PCR, yet TCRdb's version contains in-frame clones alone and is incomplete. The sample lists 15,000 to 19,000 clones, approximately 81% seen once, with about 5% in the top ten. Methotrexate plus calcineurin inhibitor accompanied controls' myeloablative marrow transplants; sampling was 1 year later. The sample was PBMCs, taken 350 to 400 days after allogeneic stem cell transplant with calcineurin inhibitor and methotrexate. These receptors were taken from a male patient in his late teens or twenties who received an allogeneic stem cell transplant from a related donor, was CMV-positive, and had no GVHD. Some T cells may possibly be graft donor cells.

The chain combines TRBV5-4 with TRBJ2-1, with TRBD1 matching 7 bases. The CDR3 contains 15 residues. With 4 bases clipped from V and 2 bases from J, the junction kept 6 bases outside the gene matches. The germline CDR1 and CDR2 sequences are SGHNT and YYREEE (reference sequence). CDR3 residues: CASSEGQSTYNEQFF. The DNA for the CDR3 is TGTGCCAGCAGCGAGGGACAGAGTACCTACAATGAGCAGTTCTTC.

The chain links TRBV9 to TRBJ2-7; the D gene is possibly TRBD2 (5 bases). The CDR3 totals 13 residues. V shed 2 bases and J shed 7 bases, with 13 bases lying between them. CDR1 is SGDLS and CDR2 is YYNGEE in the germline V gene. The CDR3 DNA follows: TGTGCCAGCAGCGTGGACTTCACTAATGAGCAGTACTTC. Protein: CASSVDFTNEQYF.

The V call is TRBV29-1, the J call TRBJ2-2; 7 bases fit TRBD2. Germline V gives CDR1 SQVTM, CDR2 ANQGSEA. With V trimmed by 5 bases and J by 5 bases, 14 bases remained unmatched. CDR3 length equals 16 residues. In DNA form, the CDR3 reads TGCAGCGTTAGTGTGCGCGGGAGTCCGGGAACCGGGGAGCTGTTTTTT. The encoded protein is CSVSVRGSPGTGELFF.

This chain uses TRBV30 with TRBJ1-1; D ambiguous. The CDR3 totals 13 residues. Germline V gene lookup returns CDR1 GTSNPN and CDR2 SVGIG (reference sequence). The germline V and J ends were trimmed by 0 bases and 11 bases, with 16 bases remaining between them. DNA of the CDR3: TGTGCCTGGAGTGTAGCCGGAGTGACCCCTGCTTTCTTT. Translated: CAWSVAGVTPAFF.

Only a few counts were recorded for this clone. The CDR3 DNA is TGTGCCAGCAGCCTACAGGGGAACACTGAAGCTTTCTTT. Its protein is CASSLQGNTEAFF. This chain uses TRBV5-4 with TRBJ1-1, with a weak D call TRBD1 (6 bases). The CDR3 is made up of 13 amino acids. Trimming shortened V by 4 bases and J by 1 base, and 8 bases separated the two germline ends. In germline, CDR1 is SGHNT, CDR2 YYREEE (reference sequence). The whole variable domain, remainder taken from reference TRBV5-4 and TRBJ1-1, is ETGVTQSPTHLIKTRGQQVTLRCSSQSGHNTVSWYQQALGQGPQFIFQYYREEENGRGNFPPRFSGLQFPNYSSELNVNALELDDSALYLCASSLQGNTEAFFGQGTRLTVV.

The table lists this clone with a few counts. This rearrangement joins TRBV14 to TRBJ2-7; no clear D gene. Trimming removed 1 base from V and 4 bases from J, with 8 bases in between. The CDR3 loop spans 13 amino acids. Germline lookup yields CDR1 SGHDN and CDR2 FVKESK. CDR3 amino acids: CASSQVSSYEQYF. As DNA, the CDR3 is TGTGCCAGCAGCCAAGTTTCGTCGTACGAGCAGTACTTC.

This chain uses TRBV29-1 with TRBJ2-1; possible D gene TRBD1, 6 bases. The CDR3 loop spans 13 amino acids. Germline CDR1 reads SQVTM; CDR2 reads ANQGSEA. V shed 8 bases and J shed 7 bases, with 18 bases lying between them. This CDR3 is CSWGFGQGNEQFF. CDR3 DNA: TGCAGCTGGGGGTTTGGGCAGGGGAATGAGCAGTTCTTC.

V usage is TRBV7-2 and J usage is TRBJ2-3; D gene ambiguous. Per the germline V gene, CDR1 is SGHTA and CDR2 is FQGNSA. The CDR3 sequence is 13 residues long. Trimming removed 1 base from V and 6 bases from J, with 8 bases in between. This chain's CDR3 is CASSLVSFDTQYF. The CDR3 DNA sequence: TGTGCCAGCAGCTTAGTCTCCTTCGATACGCAGTATTTT.

The count of this clone is one. A read error may produce the germline difference seen at one junction end. The chain is built from TRBV23-1 and TRBJ2-1; D might be TRBD1 (5 bases). TRBV23-1 is flagged as an ORF with uncertain function. The CDR3 runs 21 residues. The CDR3 nucleotides are TGCGCCAGCAGTCTTTCAGGGCCGGAACAGGCTCACCTAGTCCCCTACAGTGAGCAGTTCTTC. It codes for CASSLSGPEQAHLVPYSEQFF.

The chain carries TRBV9 and TRBJ2-2, with 7 bases identical to TRBD2. V lost 0 bases, J lost 8 bases, and 7 bases stayed unmatched. The germline V gene has CDR1 SGDLS and CDR2 YYNGEE. There are 15 residues in the CDR3. The chain's CDR3 is CASSVDQRDLGELFF. The CDR3, as DNA: TGTGCCAGCAGCGTAGACCAGCGGGATCTGGGGGAGCTGTTTTTT.

The chain links TRBV2 to TRBJ2-7, with D possibly TRBD2 on 6 matching bases. CDR1 is SNHLY, CDR2 FYNNEI, per germline. V was cut by 10 bases and J by 1 base, with 14 bases left in between. This CDR3 region has 13 residues. For the CDR3, the DNA is TGTGCCAATTCCCGGGACTTATCCTACGAGCAGTACTTC. Protein sequence: CANSRDLSYEQYF.

This clone was seen only once. Compared with germline, one end of the junction differs, possibly owing to a read error. The chain employs TRBV25-1 and TRBJ2-3; no firm D call. The CDR3 totals 14 residues. Germline CDR1 is MGHDK and CDR2 is SYGVNS. Written as DNA, the CDR3 is TGTGCCAGCAGTGAATACCCCCCATCTGATACGCGGTATTTT. Amino acid sequence: CASSEYPPSDTRYF. The whole variable domain, remainder taken from reference TRBV25-1 and TRBJ2-3, is EADIYQTPRYLVIGTGKKITLECSQTMGHDKMYWYQQDPGMELHLIHYSYGVNSTEKGDLSSESTVSRIRTEHFPLTLESARPSHTSQYLCASSEYPPSDTRYFGPGTRLTVL.

The chain has TRBV5-1 and TRBJ2-1; 10 positions match TRBD2. Germline V CDR1 and CDR2: SGHRS, YFSETQ. Unmatched junction bases numbered 12, after V lost 3 bases and J lost 9 bases. The CDR3 extends over 16 amino acids. The DNA for the CDR3 is TGCGCCAGCAGCTCCTTAGCGGGAGGACTGCGGAGTGAGCAGTTCTTC. Translating gives CASSSLAGGLRSEQFF.

A remark on this clone: A read error may account for a junction end that differs from germline. V is TRBV4-3 and J is TRBJ2-7, with D possibly TRBD2 on 5 matching bases. The CDR3 has 16 amino acids. Germline CDR1 and CDR2: LGHNA and YSLEER. CDR3 sequence reads: CASSQDLRAISHEQYF. The CDR3 region has the DNA TGCGCCAGCAGCCAAGATCTGCGGGCCATCTCCCACGAGCAGTACTTC.

V and J are TRBV5-1 and TRBJ2-3; a possible D gene is TRBD2 (6 bases). Germline loops: CDR1 SGHRS, CDR2 YFSETQ. The CDR3 length is 12 residues. V was clipped by 4 bases and J by 8 bases, with 11 bases between them. CDR3 nucleotides: TGCGCCAGCAGCCACGCCGGGAGTACGCAGTATTTT. Translated, it gives CASSHAGSTQYF.

J is TRBJ2-7 and V is TRBV5-6; 13 nucleotides match TRBD2. J was trimmed by 4 bases and V by 5 bases; bases with no gene match: 9. The CDR3 extends over 16 amino acids. Germline assignment: CDR1 SGHDT and CDR2 YYEEEE. CDR3 amino acids: CASSPARLAGGYEQYF. CDR3 coding DNA: TGTGCCAGCAGTCCCGCTCGACTAGCGGGAGGTTACGAGCAGTACTTC.

The genes are TRBV14 and TRBJ2-3; TRBD2 aligns across 9 bases. This CDR3 comprises 15 residues. The ends lost 5 bases at V and 2 bases at J; junction bases unmatched: 5. Per germline, CDR1 SGHDN and CDR2 FVKESK. The CDR3 coding sequence is TGTGCCAGCAGCTCCCTAGCGGGATTCACAGATACGCAGTATTTT. Translation: CASSSLAGFTDTQYF.

V and J are TRBV4-3 and TRBJ2-5; 7 positions agree with TRBD2. CDR1 LGHNA and CDR2 YSLEER come from the germline V gene. CDR3 length: 15 residues. V trimming: 0 bases; J trimming: 7 bases; junction bases outside the gene matches: 8. The chain's CDR3 is CASSQDSESGGTQYF. The DNA for the CDR3 is TGCGCCAGCAGCCAAGATTCGGAATCGGGGGGGACCCAGTACTTC.

The rearrangement links TRBV25-1 to TRBJ2-3, with TRBD1 matching over 10 bases. CDR1 and CDR2 (germline): MGHDK, SYGVNS. V was pared by 5 bases and J by 6 bases, with 8 bases of the junction left unmatched. The length of the CDR3 is 15 residues. CDR3 sequence reads: CASSKRQGALDTQYF. As DNA, the CDR3 is TGTGCCAGCAGTAAACGACAGGGGGCGTTGGATACGCAGTATTTT.

The V call is TRBV11-1, the J call TRBJ2-7, with TRBD2 identical over 7 bases. The J segment lost 5 bases and the V segment lost 5 bases, leaving 15 bases of the junction unmatched. CDR3 length equals 16 residues. Germline V lookup: CDR1 SGHAT, CDR2 FQDESV (reference sequence). This CDR3 is CASSLKADSGRNEQYF. CDR3 DNA sequence: TGTGCCAGCAGCCTGAAAGCGGACTCCGGGAGGAACGAGCAGTACTTC. The complete variable domain, with remaining parts taken from reference TRBV11-1 and TRBJ2-7, reads EAEVAQSPRYKITEKSQAVAFWCDPISGHATLYWYRQILGQGPELLVQFQDESVVDDSQLPKDRFSAERLKGVDSTLKIQPAELGDSAMYLCASSLKADSGRNEQYFGPGTRLTVT.

The chain has TRBV11-3 and TRBJ2-7; TRBD1 agrees at 8 bases. This CDR3 is built from 14 residues. Germline V lookup: CDR1 SGHNT, CDR2 YENEEA. Losses at the gene ends were 4 bases for V and 1 base for J; bases not matched to a gene: 3. The CDR3 region has the DNA TGTGCCAGCAGCTCGAGACAGGGGTCCTACGAGCAGTACTTC. Translating it yields CASSSRQGSYEQYF.

The rearrangement links TRBV7-2 to TRBJ2-4; perhaps TRBD1 as D (6 bases). Trimming removed 5 bases at V and 0 bases at J, with 11 bases between. CDR3 size: 15 residues. Germline V gene lookup returns CDR1 SGHTA and CDR2 FQGNSA. CDR3 sequence: CASSLGTLAKNIQYF. The CDR3 DNA reads as TGTGCCAGCAGCCTTGGGACATTAGCCAAAAACATTCAGTACTTC.

Only a few counts were recorded for this clone. V is TRBV5-4 and J is TRBJ2-5; maybe TRBD1 (5 bases). Germline loops: CDR1 SGHNT, CDR2 YYREEE (reference sequence). Deletions cut 4 bases from V and 9 bases from J, with 19 bases between. The CDR3 runs to 14 residues. The CDR3 DNA follows: TGTGCCAGCAGCGGAGATGGCAGGGCCGTAGCCCAGTACTTC. This sequence encodes CASSGDGRAVAQYF.

A single count supports this clone. V gene TRBV11-1 combines with J gene TRBJ2-7; weak D call: TRBD2 (5 bases). V was shortened by 5 bases and J by 2 bases, with 19 bases between the two germline ends. The CDR3 consists of 16 residues. Germline lookup yields CDR1 SGHAT and CDR2 FQDESV (reference sequence). CDR3 region: CASSPYRTYEAYEQYF. For the CDR3, the DNA is TGTGCCAGCAGCCCCTATAGGACTTATGAGGCCTACGAGCAGTACTTC.

The chain employs TRBV6-6 and TRBJ1-1; no clear D. In germline, CDR1 is MNHNY, CDR2 SVGAGI (reference sequence). This CDR3 is 14 amino acids long. Trimming took off 0 bases at V and 1 base at J, with 6 bases between the two ends. The CDR3 loop is CASSYSTGNTEAFF. The CDR3 DNA reads TGTGCCAGCAGTTACTCGACTGGGAACACTGAAGCTTTCTTT.

The chain recombines TRBV5-1 with TRBJ2-7, with 10 bases identical to TRBD2. Germline loops: CDR1 SGHRS, CDR2 YFSETQ. This CDR3 region has 14 residues. The ends lost 5 bases at V and 6 bases at J; junction bases unmatched: 8. The CDR3 region is CASRPGLARTEQYF. The CDR3 DNA is TGCGCCAGCAGACCGGGACTAGCGAGAACCGAGCAGTACTTC.

This clone was detected only once. The chain is built from TRBV10-3 and TRBJ1-5; D is possibly TRBD1 (5 bases). Germline V gene sequence: CDR1 ENHRY, CDR2 SYGVKD. The CDR3 sequence is 13 residues long. Trimming removed 10 bases from V and 7 bases from J, with 17 bases in between. The CDR3 nucleotides read TGTGCCAGTAGCAAGGGGTCAGAACAGCCCCAGCATTTT. Protein: CASSKGSEQPQHF.

The gene calls are TRBV5-4 and TRBJ2-7; 10 nucleotides line up with TRBD2. V shed 0 bases, J shed 6 bases, and the junction held 6 bases outside the gene matches. Germline V gene lookup returns CDR1 SGHNT and CDR2 YYREEE (reference sequence). The CDR3 length is 15 residues. The CDR3 DNA reads as TGTGCCAGCAGCTTGGCCCCTCTAGCGGGAGCCGAGCAGTACTTC. It is translated as CASSLAPLAGAEQYF.

This chain joins TRBV4-3 and TRBJ2-3, with TRBD2 as a possible D gene (5 bases). The CDR3 extends over 18 amino acids. Germline loops: CDR1 LGHNA, CDR2 YSLEER. Trimming stripped 0 bases from V and 1 base from J, with 17 bases between. The CDR3 region has the DNA TGCGCCAGCAGCCAAGATCTGGTGCTAGCCGGTGGCACAGATACGCAGTATTTT. Translation: CASSQDLVLAGGTDTQYF.

The gene calls are TRBV25-1 and TRBJ1-5; D not resolved. The V and J ends lost 8 bases and 4 bases respectively, with 9 bases between them. This CDR3 has 12 residues. The germline gives CDR1 MGHDK, CDR2 SYGVNS. CDR3 amino acids: CASGEGNQPQHF. Here the CDR3 DNA reads TGTGCCAGCGGCGAGGGAAATCAGCCCCAGCATTTT.

The table lists this clone with a few counts. The chain has TRBV14 and TRBJ2-3, with 8 positions matching TRBD1. With V trimmed by 5 bases and J by 3 bases, 10 bases remained unmatched. The length of the CDR3 is 16 residues. From germline, CDR1 is SGHDN and CDR2 FVKESK. For the CDR3, the DNA is TGTGCCAGCAGCTTTTACGAAACAGGGGGTACAGATACGCAGTATTTT. It is translated as CASSFYETGGTDTQYF. The variable domain in full, with the rest retrieved from reference TRBV14 and TRBJ2-3, is EAGVTQFPSHSVIEKGQTVTLRCDPISGHDNLYWYRRVMGKEIKFLLHFVKESKQDESGMPNNRFLAERTGGTYSTLKVQPAELEDSGVYFCASSFYETGGTDTQYFGPGTRLTVL.

This chain links TRBV5-1 with TRBJ1-6; tentatively, D is TRBD1 (5 bases). V lost 1 base to trimming and J lost 8 bases, with 22 bases between them. The germline V gene encodes CDR1 SGHRS and CDR2 YFSETQ. The CDR3 has 18 amino acids. CDR3 protein: CASSLLPPDRTLYSPLHF. Here the CDR3 DNA reads TGCGCCAGCAGCTTGCTGCCCCCCGACAGAACCTTGTATTCACCCCTCCACTTT.